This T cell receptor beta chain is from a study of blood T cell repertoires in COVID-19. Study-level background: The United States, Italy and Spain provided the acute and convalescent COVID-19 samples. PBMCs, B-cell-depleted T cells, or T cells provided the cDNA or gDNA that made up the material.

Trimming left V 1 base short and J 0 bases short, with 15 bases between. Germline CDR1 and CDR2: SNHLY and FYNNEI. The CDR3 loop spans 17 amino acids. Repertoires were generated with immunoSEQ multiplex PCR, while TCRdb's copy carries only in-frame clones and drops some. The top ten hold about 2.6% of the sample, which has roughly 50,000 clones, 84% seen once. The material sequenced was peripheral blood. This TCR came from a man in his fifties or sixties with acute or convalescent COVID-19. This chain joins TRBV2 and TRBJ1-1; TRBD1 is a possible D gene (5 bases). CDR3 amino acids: CASSEGWGRVMNTEAFF. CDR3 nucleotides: TGTGCCAGCAGTGAAGGATGGGGCAGGGTGATGAACACTGAAGCTTTCTTT.